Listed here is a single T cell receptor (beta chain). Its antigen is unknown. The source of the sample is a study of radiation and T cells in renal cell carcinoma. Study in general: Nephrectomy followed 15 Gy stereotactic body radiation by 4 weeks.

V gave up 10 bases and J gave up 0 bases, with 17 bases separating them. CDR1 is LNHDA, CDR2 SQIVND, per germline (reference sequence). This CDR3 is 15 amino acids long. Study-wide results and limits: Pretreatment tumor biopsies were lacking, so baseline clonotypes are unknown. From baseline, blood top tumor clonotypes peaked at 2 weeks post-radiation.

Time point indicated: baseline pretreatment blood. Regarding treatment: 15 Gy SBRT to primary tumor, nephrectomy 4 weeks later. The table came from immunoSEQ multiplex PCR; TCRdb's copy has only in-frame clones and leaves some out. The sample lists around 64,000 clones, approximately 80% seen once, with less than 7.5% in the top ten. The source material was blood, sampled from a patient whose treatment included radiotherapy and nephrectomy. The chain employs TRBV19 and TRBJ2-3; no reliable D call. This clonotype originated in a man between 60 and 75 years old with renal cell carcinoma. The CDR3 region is CATSTGGPSTDTQYF. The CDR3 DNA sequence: TGTGCCACCTCCACGGGCGGACCTAGCACAGATACGCAGTATTTT.